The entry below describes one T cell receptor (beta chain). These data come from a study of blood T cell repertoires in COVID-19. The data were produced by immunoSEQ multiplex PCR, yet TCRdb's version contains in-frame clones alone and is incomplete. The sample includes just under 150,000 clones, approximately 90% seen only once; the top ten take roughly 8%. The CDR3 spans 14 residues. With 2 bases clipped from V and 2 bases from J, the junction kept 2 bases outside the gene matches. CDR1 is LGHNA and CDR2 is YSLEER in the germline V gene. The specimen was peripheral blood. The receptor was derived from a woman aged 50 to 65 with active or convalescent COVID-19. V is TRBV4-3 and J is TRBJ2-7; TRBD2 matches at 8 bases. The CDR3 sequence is CASSQYGGAYEQYF. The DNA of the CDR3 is TGCGCCAGCAGCCAATACGGGGGGGCCTACGAGCAGTACTTC.